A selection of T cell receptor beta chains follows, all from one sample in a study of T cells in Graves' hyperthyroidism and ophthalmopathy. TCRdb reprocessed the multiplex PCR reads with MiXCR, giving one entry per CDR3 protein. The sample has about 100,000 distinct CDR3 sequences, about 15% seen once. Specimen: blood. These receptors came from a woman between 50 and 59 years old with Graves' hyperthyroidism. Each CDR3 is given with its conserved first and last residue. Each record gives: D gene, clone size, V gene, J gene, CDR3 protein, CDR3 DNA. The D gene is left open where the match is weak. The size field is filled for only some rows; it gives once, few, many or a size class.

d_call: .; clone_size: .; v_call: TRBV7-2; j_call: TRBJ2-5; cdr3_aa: CASSLDPGPLMGETQYF; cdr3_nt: TGTGCCAGCAGCTTAGACCCCGGGCCCCTCATGGGAGAGACCCAGTACTTC
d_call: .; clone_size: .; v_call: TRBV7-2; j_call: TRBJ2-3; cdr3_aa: CASSLVGLNTDTQYF; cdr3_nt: TGTGCCAGCAGCTTAGTCGGGCTTAACACAGATACGCAGTATTTT
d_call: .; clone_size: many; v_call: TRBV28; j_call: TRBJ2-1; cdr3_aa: CASSLFPRTAPDEQFF; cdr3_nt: TGTGCCAGCAGTTTATTCCCCAGGACGGCCCCCGATGAGCAGTTCTTC
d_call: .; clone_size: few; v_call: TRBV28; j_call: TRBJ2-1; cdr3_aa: CASSLIGKNEQFF; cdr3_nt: TGTGCCAGCAGTTTGATAGGTAAAAATGAGCAGTTCTTC
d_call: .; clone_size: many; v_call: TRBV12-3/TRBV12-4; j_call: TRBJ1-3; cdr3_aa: CASSLGAGPGNTIYF; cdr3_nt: TGTGCCAGCAGTTTAGGGGCAGGGCCGGGAAACACCATATATTTT
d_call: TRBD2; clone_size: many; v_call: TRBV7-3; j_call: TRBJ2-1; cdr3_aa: CASSNSGSSLDEQFF; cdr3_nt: TGTGCCAGCAGCAATAGCGGGAGTTCATTAGATGAGCAGTTCTTC
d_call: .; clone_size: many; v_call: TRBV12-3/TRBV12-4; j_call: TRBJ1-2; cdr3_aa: CASSLEPFGYGYTF; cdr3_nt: TGTGCCAGCAGTTTAGAACCCTTTGGCTATGGCTACACCTTC
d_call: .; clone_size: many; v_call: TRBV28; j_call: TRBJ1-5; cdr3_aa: CASSRTGTSDQPQHF; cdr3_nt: TGTGCCAGCAGCAGAACAGGGACGTCCGACCAGCCCCAGCATTTT
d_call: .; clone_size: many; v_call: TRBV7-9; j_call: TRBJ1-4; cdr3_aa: CASSQRATTEKLFF; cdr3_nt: TGTGCCAGCAGCCAAAGGGCTACTACTGAAAAACTGTTTTTT
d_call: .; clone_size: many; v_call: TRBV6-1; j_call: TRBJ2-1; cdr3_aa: CASRFRGTYNEQFF; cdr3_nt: TGTGCCAGCAGGTTTAGAGGGACCTACAATGAGCAGTTCTTC
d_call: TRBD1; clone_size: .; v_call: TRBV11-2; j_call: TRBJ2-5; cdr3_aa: CASRPDRDRGRETQYF; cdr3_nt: TGTGCCAGCAGACCCGACCGGGACAGGGGGCGAGAGACCCAGTACTTC
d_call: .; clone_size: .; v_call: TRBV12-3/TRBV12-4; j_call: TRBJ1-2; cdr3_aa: CASSDRDSWRHYGYTF; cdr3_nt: TGTGCCAGCAGCGATCGGGACTCATGGCGTCACTATGGCTACACCTTC
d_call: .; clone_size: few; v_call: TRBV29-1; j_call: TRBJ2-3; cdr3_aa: CSVRRSPGRHTDTQYF; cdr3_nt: TGCAGCGTTCGCCGAAGTCCGGGACGGCACACAGATACGCAGTATTTT
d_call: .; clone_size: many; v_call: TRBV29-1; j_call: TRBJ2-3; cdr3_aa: CSVEDPGPGTDTQYF; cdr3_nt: TGCAGCGTTGAAGACCCGGGACCGGGCACAGATACGCAGTATTTT
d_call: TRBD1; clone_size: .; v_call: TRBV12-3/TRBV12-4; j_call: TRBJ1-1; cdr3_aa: CASSLFVPGGERRGAFF; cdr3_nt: TGTGCCAGCAGTTTATTTGTGCCAGGGGGCGAACGGAGAGGAGCTTTCTTT
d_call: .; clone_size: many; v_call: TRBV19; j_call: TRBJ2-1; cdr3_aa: CASSAERSYNEQFF; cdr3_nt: TGTGCCAGTAGTGCAGAGAGATCCTACAATGAGCAGTTCTTC
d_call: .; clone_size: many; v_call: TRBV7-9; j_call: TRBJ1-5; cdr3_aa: CASSFGGYHQPQHF; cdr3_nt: TGTGCCAGCAGCTTCGGGGGATACCATCAGCCCCAGCATTTT
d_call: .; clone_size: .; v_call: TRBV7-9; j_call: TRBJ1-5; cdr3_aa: CSSSLVGGDQPQHF; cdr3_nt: TGTTCCAGCAGCTTAGTAGGGGGGGATCAGCCCCAGCATTTT
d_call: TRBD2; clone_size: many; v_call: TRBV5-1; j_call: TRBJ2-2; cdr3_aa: CASSLGLAGEDTGELFF; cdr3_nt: TGCGCCAGCAGCTTGGGACTAGCGGGAGAGGATACCGGGGAGCTGTTTTTT
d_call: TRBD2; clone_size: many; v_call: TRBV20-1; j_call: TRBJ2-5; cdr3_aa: CSARDLRGRETQYF; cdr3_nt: TGCAGTGCTAGAGATCTTCGCGGGAGGGAGACCCAGTACTTC
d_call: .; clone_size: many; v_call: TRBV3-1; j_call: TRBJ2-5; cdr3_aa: CASSQVPPRPGPGTQYF; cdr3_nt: TGTGCCAGCAGCCAGGTACCCCCAAGGCCAGGCCCCGGGACCCAGTACTTC
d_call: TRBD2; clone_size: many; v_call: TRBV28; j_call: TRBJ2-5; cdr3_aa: CASSSLNSGSYQTQYF; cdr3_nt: TGTGCCAGCAGCTCACTTAATAGCGGGAGTTACCAGACCCAGTACTTC
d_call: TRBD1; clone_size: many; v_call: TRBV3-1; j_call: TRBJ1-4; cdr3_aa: CASSHHGTGNEKLFF; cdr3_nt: TGTGCCAGCAGCCATCACGGGACAGGGAATGAAAAACTGTTTTTT
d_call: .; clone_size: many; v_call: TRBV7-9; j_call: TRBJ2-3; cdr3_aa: CASSLPHTDTQYF; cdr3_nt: TGTGCCAGCAGCTTACCCCACACAGATACGCAGTATTTT
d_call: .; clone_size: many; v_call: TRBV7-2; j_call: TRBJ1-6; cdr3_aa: CASSSPAPPLHF; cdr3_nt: TGTGCCAGCAGCTCCCCGGCCCCGCCCCTCCACTTT
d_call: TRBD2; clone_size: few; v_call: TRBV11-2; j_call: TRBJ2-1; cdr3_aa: CASSFRGGPYDEQFF; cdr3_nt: TGTGCCAGCAGCTTTAGGGGAGGGCCTTATGATGAGCAGTTCTTC
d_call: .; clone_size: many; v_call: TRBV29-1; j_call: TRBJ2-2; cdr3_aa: CSVARSTGELFF; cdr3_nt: TGCAGCGTTGCCCGGTCAACCGGGGAGCTGTTTTTT
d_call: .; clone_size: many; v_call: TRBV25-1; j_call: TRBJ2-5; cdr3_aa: CASSDPDSLLETQYF; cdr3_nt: TGTGCCAGCAGTGATCCCGACAGCTTACTAGAGACCCAGTACTTC
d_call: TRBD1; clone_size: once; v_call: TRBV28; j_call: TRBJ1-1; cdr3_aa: CASSLRGRATEAFF; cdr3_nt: TGTGCCAGCAGTTTAAGGGGGCGAGCCACTGAAGCTTTCTTT
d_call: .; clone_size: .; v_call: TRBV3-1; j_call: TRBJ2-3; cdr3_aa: CASSQGGGEGDTQYF; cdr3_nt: TGTGCCAGCAGCCAAGGAGGGGGAGAAGGAGATACGCAGTATTTT
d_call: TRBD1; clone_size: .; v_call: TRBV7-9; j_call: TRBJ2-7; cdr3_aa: CASSLGQGRSF; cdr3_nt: TGTGCCAGCAGCCTCGGACAGGGACGGTCGTTC
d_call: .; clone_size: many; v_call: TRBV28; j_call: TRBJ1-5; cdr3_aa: CASRKSGNYQPQHF; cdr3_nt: TGTGCCAGCAGAAAATCAGGAAACTATCAGCCCCAGCATTTT
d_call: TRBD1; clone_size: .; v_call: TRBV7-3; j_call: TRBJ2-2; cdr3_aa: CASSLTGTGAGELFF; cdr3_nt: TGTGCCAGCAGCTTAACCGGGACAGGGGCCGGGGAGCTGTTTTTT
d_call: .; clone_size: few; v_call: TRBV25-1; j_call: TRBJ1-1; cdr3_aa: CASSLGFESEAFF; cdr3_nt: TGTGCCAGCAGTCTTGGTTTTGAGTCTGAAGCTTTCTTT
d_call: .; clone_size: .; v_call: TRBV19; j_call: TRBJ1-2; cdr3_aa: CASSIATYDDEINYGYTF; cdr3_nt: TGTGCCAGTAGTATAGCAACATACGACGACGAAATAAACTATGGCTACACCTTC
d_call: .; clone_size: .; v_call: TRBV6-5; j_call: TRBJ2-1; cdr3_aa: CASSSPDRRGVYMGLYNEQFF; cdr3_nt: TGTGCCAGCAGTTCACCGGACAGGCGGGGGGTCTACATGGGGCTCTACAATGAGCAGTTCTTC
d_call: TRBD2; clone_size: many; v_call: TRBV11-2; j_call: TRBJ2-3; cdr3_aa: CASSLDHSGRGDTQYF; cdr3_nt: TGTGCCAGCAGCTTAGATCATAGCGGGAGGGGAGATACGCAGTATTTT
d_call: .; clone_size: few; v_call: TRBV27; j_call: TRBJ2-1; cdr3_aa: CASSLSLGAWGDEQFF; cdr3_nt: TGTGCCAGCAGTTTATCGCTTGGGGCTTGGGGCGATGAGCAGTTCTTC
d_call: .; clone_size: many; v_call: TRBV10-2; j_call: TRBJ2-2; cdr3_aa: CASSYSGELFF; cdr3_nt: TGCGCCAGCTCATATTCCGGGGAGCTGTTTTTT
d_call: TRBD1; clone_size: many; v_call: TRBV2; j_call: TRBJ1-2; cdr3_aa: CASSPTTGAFTF; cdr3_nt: TGTGCCAGCAGCCCCACGACAGGGGCATTCACCTTC